Sequencing of this TCR beta chain was carried out in a study of OX40 agonist ivuxolimab in advanced cancers. Overall study context: Patients received ivuxolimab, an intravenous treatment, every 2 weeks at 0.01 to 10 mg/kg. Dose-escalation cases comprised hepatocellular carcinoma, melanoma, renal cell or head and neck cancer. Study-wide results and limits: Part of the nonresponder group also had normalized T-cell clonal expansion that was low. Clonal expansion by week 6 occurred in CD4+ and CD8+ blood T cells (at 0.1 to 3.0 mg/kg).

V was cut by 0 bases and J by 7 bases, with 10 bases left in between. The CDR3 totals 15 residues. Per germline, CDR1 SGHTA and CDR2 FQGNSA. The method was immunoSEQ multiplex PCR; TCRdb's version includes in-frame clones alone and lacks a portion of them. The sample consists of about 36,000 clones, around four fifths of them appearing once. This clone came up once. Its antigen is not identified. This receptor was identified in an adult with an advanced solid tumor such as melanoma, head and neck, liver or kidney cancer. The V gene is TRBV7-2, the J gene TRBJ1-6; possibly TRBD1 for D (6 bases). The material sequenced was CD4+ or CD8+ T cells sorted from blood, taken in a trial of the OX40 agonist ivuxolimab. The DNA of the CDR3 is TGTGCCAGCAGCTTAGCGGGACAACTAAATTCACCCCTCCACTTT. It yields the protein CASSLAGQLNSPLHF.